A selection of T cell receptor beta chains follows, all from one sample in a study of shared clonotypes between healthy human individuals. Only in-frame clones appear in the TCRdb table, and some are missing; sequencing was by immunoSEQ multiplex PCR. In the table there are fewer than 600,000 clones, less than 85% of which are singletons. The specimen sequenced was PBMCs. The receptors shown here come from a woman in her forties in good health. Some clones in this sample may be carry-over from other donors' samples. CDR3s include the opening cysteine and the closing phenylalanine or tryptophan. A D gene is named only where the DNA matches it firmly. Not all rows give a size; the values are once, few, many and, for expanded clones, a class.

>15|TRBJ1-4|.|TRBD1|TRBV9
TGTGCCAGCAGCGCTCCCGGGACAGTTAATGAAAAACTGTTTTTT
CASSAPGTVNEKLFF
>13|TRBJ1-1|.|.|TRBV7-3
TGTGCCAGCAGCTTAGGGGGTCGGACTGAAGCTTTCTTT
CASSLGGRTEAFF
>17|TRBJ1-6|once|.|TRBV10-3
TGTGCCATCAGTGAGTCAACCTACAGGGCCCATAATTCACCCCTCCACTTT
CAISESTYRAHNSPLHF
>15|TRBJ1-2|.|.|TRBV15
TGTGCCACCAGCAGGGGCAGAGGGGCCCAATATGGCTACACCTTC
CATSRGRGAQYGYTF
>14|TRBJ2-5|.|.|TRBV6-1
TGTGCCAGCAGTCTTCGACGGAGCCAAGAGACCCAGTACTTC
CASSLRRSQETQYF
>13|TRBJ2-5|.|.|TRBV18
TGTGCCAGCTCACCACCGGGCGGAGAGACCCAGTACTTC
CASSPPGGETQYF
>15|TRBJ2-3|.|.|TRBV5-4
TGTGCCAGCAGCTCGACCTTCCAGCGCACAGATACGCAGTATTTT
CASSSTFQRTDTQYF
>15|TRBJ2-1|once|TRBD2|TRBV4-2
TGTGCCAGCAGCCAAGAGGCGGGAGTCCCCAATGAGCAGTTCTTC
CASSQEAGVPNEQFF
>15|TRBJ2-7|.|TRBD1|TRBV19
TGTGCCAGTAGTGGCGGGACAGGGGGCGTCTACGAGCAGTACTTC
CASSGGTGGVYEQYF
>15|TRBJ2-7|.|TRBD2|TRBV5-6
TGTGCCAGCAGCTTGGATCGCGGGAGGAGGTACGAGCAGTACTTC
CASSLDRGRRYEQYF
>15|TRBJ2-7|.|.|TRBV9
TGTGCCAGCAGCGAGGGGGGGGAGGGCCCCTACGAGCAGTACTTC
CASSEGGEGPYEQYF
>15|TRBJ2-7|.|TRBD1|TRBV5-6
TGTGCCAGCAGCTCGCCGGGACAGGGGGAATACGAGCAGTACTTC
CASSSPGQGEYEQYF
>16|TRBJ2-2|.|TRBD2|TRBV28
TGTGCCAGCAGCCCACCCACTAGCGGAAGCACCGGGGAGCTGTTTTTT
CASSPPTSGSTGELFF
>15|TRBJ1-5|.|.|TRBV7-2
TGTGCCAGCAGCTTAGCCGGGGTTGGCAATCAGCCCCAGCATTTT
CASSLAGVGNQPQHF
>14|TRBJ2-7|few|.|TRBV5-1
TGCGCCAGCAGCTTCTATGGACAGTCCTACGAGCAGTACTTC
CASSFYGQSYEQYF
>14|TRBJ2-5|few|.|TRBV11-2
TGTGCCAGCAGCTTAGCGGGAGTTCCGGAGACCCAGTACTTC
CASSLAGVPETQYF
>13|TRBJ2-5|few|TRBD1|TRBV2
TGTGCCAGCGGGACAGTCAGTGGAGAGACCCAGTACTTC
CASGTVSGETQYF
>14|TRBJ2-7|.|TRBD1|TRBV9
TGTGCCAGCAGCGTAGCGGGACAGAACTACGAGCAGTACTTC
CASSVAGQNYEQYF
>12|TRBJ2-5|once|.|TRBV28
TGTGCCAGCAGTTTATCCAGGGAGACCCAGTACTTC
CASSLSRETQYF
>14|TRBJ1-2|.|.|TRBV5-6
TGTGCCAGCAGCTTGCGGGGAGCTAACTATGGCTACACCTTC
CASSLRGANYGYTF
>13|TRBJ1-2|.|.|TRBV28
TGTGCCAGCAGTTTACCCCGCAGGGCTGGCTACACCTTC
CASSLPRRAGYTF
>14|TRBJ2-1|.|.|TRBV10-1
TGCGCCAGCTCAACCGGATTCACCTACAATGAGCAGTTCTTC
CASSTGFTYNEQFF
>11|TRBJ2-1|.|.|TRBV29-1
TGCAGCGTCCCCGCCCCTTATGAGCAGTTCTTC
CSVPAPYEQFF
>15|TRBJ1-4|.|TRBD1|TRBV7-9
TGTGCCAGCAGATCAGACAGGGGACGTCATGAAAAACTGTTTTTT
CASRSDRGRHEKLFF
>17|TRBJ1-1|.|.|TRBV15
TGTGCCACCAGCAGAGGTGGGTCCGGGCGGCGGAACACTGAAGCTTTCTTT
CATSRGGSGRRNTEAFF
>13|TRBJ2-5|.|.|TRBV7-7
TGTGCTAGCAGCCGAACTCCGCAAGAGACCCAGTACTTC
CASSRTPQETQYF
>14|TRBJ2-7|.|TRBD1|TRBV11-2
TGTGCCAGCAGCTTAGTGGGACAGAGCTACGAGCAGTACTTC
CASSLVGQSYEQYF
>15|TRBJ2-5|.|TRBD2|TRBV7-3
TGTGCCAGCAGCTACACTAGCGGGAGGCTGGAGACCCAGTACTTC
CASSYTSGRLETQYF
>11|TRBJ2-7|.|.|TRBV2
TGTGCCAGCAGAGAAAGTGGCGAGCAGTACTTC
CASRESGEQYF
>16|TRBJ2-7|many|TRBD2|TRBV7-6
TGTGCCAGCAGCGGATGGACTAGCGGGAACAACTACGAGCAGTACTTC
CASSGWTSGNNYEQYF
>14|TRBJ2-5|.|TRBD2|TRBV7-7
TGTGCCAGCAGCTCCCGGACTAGGGGAGAGACCCAGTACTTC
CASSSRTRGETQYF
>15|TRBJ2-3|.|TRBD2|TRBV30
TGTGCCTCGCGTCTGGGACTAGCGGGCACAGATACGCAGTATTTT
CASRLGLAGTDTQYF
>13|TRBJ2-2|.|.|TRBV6-4
TGTGCCAGCAGTGACTCAGAAACCGGGGAGCTGTTTTTT
CASSDSETGELFF
>14|TRBJ2-1|.|.|TRBV7-2
TGTGCCAGCAGCTTACAGACAGGCGACAATGAGCAGTTCTTC
CASSLQTGDNEQFF
>16|TRBJ1-1|.|TRBD1|TRBV6-1
TGTGCCAGCAGTGAATTCGCCGGGACAGCGAACACTGAAGCTTTCTTT
CASSEFAGTANTEAFF
>14|TRBJ2-1|.|TRBD1|TRBV19
TGTGCCAGTAGTATAGGCCGGACAGGGAATGAGCAGTTCTTC
CASSIGRTGNEQFF
>15|TRBJ1-5|.|.|TRBV6-5
TGTGCCAGCAGCCCCAGGTCGTCAGGGGATCAGCCCCAGCATTTT
CASSPRSSGDQPQHF
>14|TRBJ2-1|once|.|TRBV6-1
TGTGCCAGCAGTGCGAGGGACCTCGACAATGAGCAGTTCTTC
CASSARDLDNEQFF
>15|TRBJ1-5|.|TRBD1|TRBV10-3
TGTGCCATCAGTGAGTCGGGACAGCTCAGTCAGCCCCAGCATTTT
CAISESGQLSQPQHF
>14|TRBJ2-2|.|.|TRBV19
TGTGCCAGTAGACAAAACAGGAACACCGGGGAGCTGTTTTTT
CASRQNRNTGELFF
>13|TRBJ2-7|.|TRBD1|TRBV6-1
TGTGCCAGCCAACAGGGGGGATTCTACGAGCAGTACTTC
CASQQGGFYEQYF
>19|TRBJ1-5|.|TRBD1|TRBV7-2
TGTGCCAGCAGCTTAGGTCAACCGGGACAGGGCTATAGCAATCAGCCCCAGCATTTT
CASSLGQPGQGYSNQPQHF
>16|TRBJ2-1|many|.|TRBV4-1
TGCGCCAGCAGCCAAGACTTTGCGACAAGATACAATGAGCAGTTCTTC
CASSQDFATRYNEQFF
>11|TRBJ2-7|few|.|TRBV6-1
TGTGCCAGCAGTGTGAAATACGAGCAGTACTTC
CASSVKYEQYF
>12|TRBJ2-3|.|.|TRBV27
TGTGCCAGCAGTTCCGCAACAGATACGCAGTATTTT
CASSSATDTQYF
>14|TRBJ2-5|.|TRBD2|TRBV5-5
TGTGCCAGCAGCAAGGGACTAGCGAGAGAGACCCAGTACTTC
CASSKGLARETQYF
>13|TRBJ2-5|few|.|TRBV19
TGTGCCAGTAGTATTGGGATTCAAGAGACCCAGTACTTC
CASSIGIQETQYF
>15|TRBJ2-3|.|TRBD1|TRBV18
TGTGCCAGCTCACCCCGACAGGGAACGACAGATACGCAGTATTTT
CASSPRQGTTDTQYF
>14|TRBJ2-7|once|TRBD1|TRBV28
TGTGCCAGCAGTCTCCGACAGGGGAGCTACGAGCAGTACTTC
CASSLRQGSYEQYF
>18|TRBJ2-1|.|.|TRBV19
TGTGCCAGTAGTACGCCCCTTTCATGGGGGAGCTCCTACAATGAGCAGTTCTTC
CASSTPLSWGSSYNEQFF
>13|TRBJ2-7|.|TRBD1|TRBV25-1
TGTGCCAGCGGGGACAGGGGGCGAGGCGAGCAGTACTTC
CASGDRGRGEQYF
>10|TRBJ2-5|.|.|TRBV20-1
TGCAGTGCTGGTCTAGAGACCCAGTACTTC
CSAGLETQYF
>14|TRBJ2-1|once|TRBD2|TRBV7-9
TGTGCCAGCAGCTCGGGACTAGTGGTCGATGAGCAGTTCTTC
CASSSGLVVDEQFF
>17|TRBJ2-2|.|TRBD2|TRBV10-2
TGCGCCAGCAGTGGGCTAGCGGGAGGGAGGAACACCGGGGAGCTGTTTTTT
CASSGLAGGRNTGELFF